This T cell receptor (beta chain) was retrieved from a study of response to subunit inactivated influenza vaccine. TCRdb analysed the RT-PCR reads with MiXCR anew, one entry per CDR3 protein. The table shows about 180,000 distinct CDR3 sequences, with roughly 10% occurring only once. Sequenced here: CD8+ T cells sorted from PBMCs, sampled 23 months after vaccination. This sequence originates from a man between 50 and 69 years old who received an inactivated influenza vaccine.

This CDR3 is CASSSFFSGGDGTQYF. In DNA form, the CDR3 reads TGTGCCAGCAGCTCTTTCTTTAGCGGGGGGGATGGGACCCAGTACTTC. The chain carries TRBV7-2 and TRBJ2-5; 11 bases line up with TRBD2. The CDR3 length is 16 residues. J was trimmed by 7 bases and V by 4 bases; bases with no gene match: 11. Germline V gives CDR1 SGHTA, CDR2 FQGNSA.